The subject of this entry is one TCR beta chain. Antigen specificity is unknown. This sample was taken from a study of cytomegalovirus exposure and HLA in healthy donors. The overall study: Drawn from HLA-typed donors, around 85 million unique TCRs were held in an early data release.

Study results and limitations: In vitro testing confirmed a few CMV-associated chains as specific for CMV antigens. A later examination showed that TCR association rates differed by HLA locus, with DRB1 most and HLA-C fewest. V- and J-gene trimming of TCR beta was linked (in a later analysis) to a missense DCLRE1C variant.

CDR1 and CDR2 from the germline V gene are MDHEN and SYDVKM. This CDR3 contains 14 residues. Trimming stripped 5 bases from V and 4 bases from J, with 14 bases between. With 60 Vbeta and 13 Jbeta primers, the PCR was carried out. Method: immunoSEQ multiplex PCR; TCRdb's copy keeps in-frame clones and lacks some. The data hold 70,000 or so clones, with 55% to 65% observed a single time. The V and J genes are TRBV28 and TRBJ1-2; tentatively, D is TRBD1 (5 bases). Sequenced material: PBMCs. The sequence was collected from a woman between 45 and 60 years old in good health and CMV-seronegative. The CDR3 DNA follows: TGTGCCAGCAGTATTGGGGGGGAACGCTATGGCTACACCTTC. This sequence encodes CASSIGGERYGYTF.